What follows describes a single TCR beta chain. Its antigen is not known. This record belongs to a study of early T cells in non-severe SARS-CoV-2 infection. General study points: Matching with VDJdb favored anti-spike CD8 responses (missing private and CD4 specificities).

TCRdb reprocessed the 5' RACE reads with MiXCR, giving one entry per CDR3 protein. The sample yields roughly 100,000 distinct CDR3 sequences, 13% seen once. Sequencing used whole blood. The origin of this receptor is an adult who was a healthcare worker with PCR-confirmed SARS-CoV-2 infection or an uninfected control (not recorded which).

The CDR3 reads CASGHGSSYEQYF. The CDR3, as DNA: TGTGCCAGCGGTCATGGTTCCTCCTACGAGCAGTACTTC. This chain uses TRBV6-5 with TRBJ2-7; D remains ambiguous. CDR3 size: 13 residues. CDR1 is MNHEY, CDR2 SVGAGI, per germline. V was cut by 8 bases and J by 0 bases, with 11 bases left in between.